These T cell receptor beta chains were read from a single sample in a study of T cell responses to AZD1222 COVID-19 vaccine. The repertoire was sequenced with immunoSEQ multiplex PCR; TCRdb's copy has only in-frame clones and lacks some. The table shows roughly 120,000 clones, with approximately 90% occurring only once. The sequencing used peripheral blood, collected 28 days after the second AZD1222 dose. These TCRs come from an adult who received the AZD1222 COVID-19 vaccine. The CDR3 runs from the conserved cysteine through the conserved F or W. A D gene is named only where the DNA matches it firmly. Some rows have no size entry. The others give once, few or many, or a class for an expanded clone.

CDR3 protein,CDR3 length,D gene,J gene,clone size,V gene
CASSLLSGGPGTEAFF,16,NA,TRBJ1-1,NA,TRBV11-2
CASSILAGDEQYF,13,TRBD2,TRBJ2-7,NA,TRBV7-9
CASRLTGTYGYTF,13,TRBD1,TRBJ1-2,NA,TRBV12-3/TRBV12-4
CASSLSRIGRETEAFF,16,NA,TRBJ1-1,once,TRBV7-9
CAWSPRAAGDSPLHF,15,NA,TRBJ1-6,few,TRBV30
CASSLAQVSSFGELFF,16,NA,TRBJ2-2,NA,TRBV13
CASSPGQNSPLHF,13,TRBD1,TRBJ1-6,few,TRBV18
CASSDPGGGYEQYF,14,TRBD1,TRBJ2-7,NA,TRBV6-1
CASRELAGASSYNEQFF,17,TRBD2,TRBJ2-1,NA,TRBV7-2
CASSSTGVRFRAFF,14,TRBD1,TRBJ1-1,NA,TRBV7-9